The clone carrying this TCR beta chain was counted a few times. Antigen unknown. TCRdb passed the reads through MiXCR, listing each CDR3 protein once. The sample includes under 850,000 distinct CDR3 sequences, 35% to 40% seen only once; the top ten take 2.5% to 3%. The data derive from a study of T cell repertoires in cytomegalovirus infection. Study results and caveats: The ex vivo response was dominated by HLA-C-restricted CMV-specific TCR beta clonotypes. Individuals carrying CMV plus the relevant HLA were identified by cumulative frequency of public TCR beta families.

Germline V gene lookup returns CDR1 LNHDA and CDR2 SQIVND (reference sequence). The V segment lost 3 bases and the J segment 2 bases; nucleotides outside the gene matches: 4. The CDR3 is 16 residues long. This clonotype was sampled from a human donor in good health (CMV status not recorded). Some clones in this sample may be carry-over from other donors' samples. J is TRBJ2-5 and V is TRBV19; 12 nucleotides line up with TRBD2. Source material: PBMCs. The CDR3 region has the DNA TGTGCCAGTAGTATGTGGACTAGCGGGGTACAAGAGACCCAGTACTTC. This sequence encodes CASSMWTSGVQETQYF. The whole variable domain, filled in from reference TRBV19 and TRBJ2-5, reads DGGITQSPKYLFRKEGQNVTLSCEQNLNHDAMYWYRQDPGQGLRLIYYSQIVNDFQKGDIAEGYSVSREKKESFPLTVTSAQKNPTAFYLCASSMWTSGVQETQYFGPGTRLLVL.